Reported below is one T cell receptor (beta chain). The data were obtained in a study of cytotoxic CD8 clonotypes in ibrutinib-treated CLL. About the study: The study included 11 relapsed/refractory and 15 treatment-naive patients; under 18 had IGHV unmutated disease.

There are 15 residues in the CDR3. Trimming took 0 bases from V and 7 from J; bases not matched to a gene: 5. CDR1 and CDR2 (germline): SGHRS, YFSETQ. Data came from immunoSEQ multiplex PCR; TCRdb stores just in-frame clones and leaves some out. The sample comprises approximately 45,000 clones, about 69% of which are singletons, and roughly 21% rests with the top ten. The genes are TRBV5-1 and TRBJ2-4, with 9 bases fitting TRBD1. The TCR sequence derives from a human donor with chronic lymphocytic leukemia. The sample here was PBMCs, taken after 24 months of ibrutinib treatment. The CDR3 bases are TGCGCCAGCAGCTTGGCTATGGGACAGGGCAACATTCAGTACTTC. Encoded protein: CASSLAMGQGNIQYF.